The 9 T cell receptor beta chains given below trace back to one sample, sequenced in a study of CXCR3-negative and CXCR3-positive naive CD8 T cells. These receptors have no known antigen. Regarding the study as a whole: Compared with CXCR3-negative naive cells, CXCR3-positive naive cells showed more hydrophobic TRB CDR3s.

Via 5' RACE with UMI labels, TRB cDNA libraries were prepared. TCRdb re-called the 5' RACE reads, yielding one record per CDR3 amino acid sequence without DNA. In all, the sample yields 150,000 to 160,000 distinct CDR3 sequences. Specimen: naive CXCR3+ CD8+ T cells from blood. Stated subset: CD45RO-CCR7+CD27+CD95- naive CD8+ T cells expressing CXCR3 (TNR3+). The origin of the receptors is a human donor in good health. Some clones in this sample may be carry-over from other donors' samples.

The rearrangement links TRBV15 to TRBJ2-4. Germline lookup yields CDR1 LNHNV and CDR2 YYDKDF (reference sequence). The CDR3 runs 17 residues. The CDR3 loop reads CATSRDRLILAKNIQYF. The variable domain in full, completed from reference TRBV15 and TRBJ2-4, reads DAMVIQNPRYQVTQFGKPVTLSCSQTLNHNVMYWYQQKSSQAPKLLFHYYDKDFNNEADTPDNFQSRRPNTSFCFLDIRSPGLGDTAMYLCATSRDRLILAKNIQYFGAGTRLSVL.

This chain links TRBV29-1 with TRBJ2-7; TCRdb returns TRBD1, unconfirmable since there is no DNA. The CDR3 covers 14 residues. Germline-derived CDR1 and CDR2 are SQVTM and ANQGSEA. CDR3 region: CSVAGKTGSYEQYF.

The rearrangement joins TRBV27 to TRBJ2-3; TCRdb reports TRBD2, a call that lacks DNA to check it against. Per germline, CDR1 MNHEY and CDR2 SMNVEV (reference sequence). This CDR3 is 15 amino acids long. The CDR3 loop is CASRGTPGGPDTQYF.

CDR3 sequence: CASSTGSYNSPLHF. The rearrangement joins TRBV6-6 to TRBJ1-6; TCRdb's D call, TRBD1, is unchecked because there is no DNA. Germline V CDR1 and CDR2: MNHNY, SVGAGI (reference sequence). This CDR3 is built from 14 residues.

This chain links TRBV15 with TRBJ1-2. CDR3 length equals 12 residues. The germline CDR1 and CDR2 sequences are LNHNV and YYDKDF (reference sequence). CDR3 in amino acids: CATSRDPYGYTF.

This chain joins TRBV28 and TRBJ1-1; TCRdb's assignment of TRBD1 cannot be checked, as there is no DNA. This CDR3 region has 14 residues. CDR1 is MDHEN, CDR2 SYDVKM, per germline. CDR3 in amino acids: CASRSGTGYTEAFF. Filled out from reference TRBV28 and TRBJ1-1, the complete variable domain reads DVKVTQSSRYLVKRTGEKVFLECVQDMDHENMFWYRQDPGLGLRLIYFSYDVKMKEKGDIPEGYSVSREKKERFSLILESASTNQTSMYLCASRSGTGYTEAFFGQGTRLTVV.

The chain carries TRBV29-1 and TRBJ2-7; without DNA, the TCRdb call of TRBD1 cannot be checked. The CDR3 is made up of 12 amino acids. Germline V gives CDR1 SQVTM, CDR2 ANQGSEA. This chain's CDR3 is CSVALTGVEQYF.

The rearrangement joins TRBV4-3 to TRBJ1-2; TCRdb lists TRBD1, though no DNA is available to test this call. Per the germline V gene, CDR1 is LGHNA and CDR2 is YSLEER. This CDR3 has 16 residues. Here the CDR3 reads CSSSQEELRGDYGYTF.

The chain is built from TRBV6-6 and TRBJ1-2; TCRdb returns TRBD1, unconfirmable since there is no DNA. Germline values: CDR1 MNHNY, CDR2 SVGAGI (reference sequence). This CDR3 has 15 amino acids. This chain's CDR3 is CASSSPGQGNYGYTF.